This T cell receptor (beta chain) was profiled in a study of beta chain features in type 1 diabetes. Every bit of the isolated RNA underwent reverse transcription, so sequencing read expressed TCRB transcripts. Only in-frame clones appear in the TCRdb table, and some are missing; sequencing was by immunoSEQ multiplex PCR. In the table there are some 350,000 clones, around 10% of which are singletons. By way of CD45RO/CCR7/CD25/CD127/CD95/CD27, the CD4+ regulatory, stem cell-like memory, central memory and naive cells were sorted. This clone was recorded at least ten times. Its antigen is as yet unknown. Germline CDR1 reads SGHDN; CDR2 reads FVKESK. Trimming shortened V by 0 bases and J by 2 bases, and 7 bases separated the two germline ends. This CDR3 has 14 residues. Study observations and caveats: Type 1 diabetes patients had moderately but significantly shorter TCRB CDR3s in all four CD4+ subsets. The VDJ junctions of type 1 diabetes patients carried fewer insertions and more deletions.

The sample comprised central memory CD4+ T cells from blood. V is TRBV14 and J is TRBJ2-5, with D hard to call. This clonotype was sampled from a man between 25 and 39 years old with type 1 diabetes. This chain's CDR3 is CASSQETSQETQYF. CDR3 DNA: TGTGCCAGCAGCCAAGAGACAAGTCAAGAGACCCAGTACTTC.